Shown below are 32 T cell receptor beta chains from a single sample sequenced in a study of shared clonotypes between healthy human individuals. Only in-frame clones appear in the TCRdb table, and some are missing; sequencing was by immunoSEQ multiplex PCR. The sample lists 2 million to 2.5 million clones; 90% to 95% were seen once. The sequencing input was naive CD4+ T cells from PBMCs. Subset denoted: CD45RA+ positively selected. Receptors originate from a young man in good health. Some clones in this sample may be carry-over from other donors' samples.

The chain employs TRBV28 and TRBJ2-5, with 7 nucleotides matching TRBD2. The CDR3 covers 14 residues. Trimming at V came to 3 bases and at J to 5 bases, leaving 6 bases not matched to a gene. Per germline, CDR1 MDHEN and CDR2 SYDVKM. This CDR3 is CASSFKGGSETQYF. CDR3 DNA: TGTGCCAGCAGTTTCAAGGGCGGGAGTGAGACCCAGTACTTC.

The V and J genes are TRBV7-8 and TRBJ1-4; 7 bases align to TRBD1. Per the germline V gene, CDR1 is SGHVS and CDR2 is FQNEAQ. V gave up 1 base and J gave up 8 bases; unmatched junction bases: 7. The length of the CDR3 is 15 residues. The CDR3 sequence: CASSLGQGMKEKLFF. For the CDR3, the DNA is TGTGCCAGCAGCTTAGGACAGGGAATGAAGGAAAAACTGTTTTTT. The variable domain in full, completed from reference TRBV7-8 and TRBJ1-4, reads GAGVSQSPRYKVAKRGQDVALRCDPISGHVSLFWYQQALGQGPEFLTYFQNEAQLDKSGLPSDRFFAERPEGSVSTLKIQRTQQEDSAVYLCASSLGQGMKEKLFFGSGTQLSVL.

Here the CDR3 DNA reads TGTGCCAGCAGCCAAGAAAAGGAACTAGCGGAATACGAGCAGTACTTC. The encoded protein is CASSQEKELAEYEQYF. The chain employs TRBV4-2 and TRBJ2-7; 8 bases are shared with TRBD2. Trimming cost V 0 bases and J 4 bases; bases outside gene matches: 8. The length of the CDR3 is 16 residues. Germline V gene lookup returns CDR1 LGHNA and CDR2 YNFKEQ.

CDR3 sequence reads: CASSFSGTYYEQYF. In nucleotides, the CDR3 is TGTGCCAGCAGCTTCAGCGGTACTTACTACGAGCAGTACTTC. The chain is built from TRBV7-9 and TRBJ2-7, with D possibly TRBD2 on 5 matching bases. Trimming took off 3 bases at V and 3 bases at J, with 12 bases between the two ends. Per germline, CDR1 SEHNR and CDR2 FQNEAQ (reference sequence). This CDR3 is 14 amino acids long.

V and J are TRBV6-5 and TRBJ2-3; D perhaps matches TRBD1 (6 bases). Trimming stripped 6 bases from V and 4 bases from J, with 14 bases between. Germline CDR1 reads MNHEY; CDR2 reads SVGAGI. The CDR3 sequence is 14 residues long. CDR3 protein: CASSLNRAADTQYF. The CDR3 DNA sequence: TGTGCCAGCAGCCTCAACAGGGCTGCAGATACGCAGTATTTT.

V is TRBV5-1 and J is TRBJ2-5, with a tentative D call TRBD1 (5 bases). Germline CDR1 and CDR2: SGHRS and YFSETQ. The CDR3 totals 14 residues. Trimming took 4 bases from V and 4 from J, leaving 14 bases between them. The CDR3 spells CASSADISGETQYF. CDR3 nucleotide sequence: TGCGCCAGCAGCGCGGACATATCGGGAGAGACCCAGTACTTC.

J is TRBJ2-2 and V is TRBV5-1, with 7 bases aligning to TRBD2. The CDR3 consists of 15 residues. Germline lookup yields CDR1 SGHRS and CDR2 YFSETQ. V shed 4 bases, J shed 5 bases, and the junction held 8 bases outside the gene matches. The DNA for the CDR3 is TGCGCCAGCAGCCCGGGCCCCGGGGGGACCGGGGAGCTGTTTTTT. Amino acids: CASSPGPGGTGELFF.

The chain employs TRBV2 and TRBJ2-1; D gene uncertain. This CDR3 is built from 12 residues. Germline lookup yields CDR1 SNHLY and CDR2 FYNNEI. The germline V and J ends were trimmed by 5 bases and 12 bases, with 14 bases remaining between them. CDR3 bases: TGTGCCAGCAGTTTAACGGATCTAAGGCAGTTCTTC. This encodes CASSLTDLRQFF. The whole variable domain, filled in from reference TRBV2 and TRBJ2-1, reads EPEVTQTPSHQVTQMGQEVILRCVPISNHLYFYWYRQILGQKVEFLVSFYNNEISEKSEIFDDQFSVERPDGSNFTLKIRSTKLEDSAMYFCASSLTDLRQFFGPGTRLTVL.

The V and J genes are TRBV7-6 and TRBJ1-4, with D perhaps matching TRBD1 (6 bases). The V and J ends lost 5 bases and 8 bases respectively, with 9 bases between them. Germline lookup yields CDR1 SGHVS and CDR2 FNYEAQ. The CDR3 totals 12 residues. CDR3 in DNA: TGTGCCAGCAGCCCGGACAGCGAAAAACTGTTTTTT. It is translated as CASSPDSEKLFF.

V gene TRBV28 combines with J gene TRBJ1-1; 9 bases align to TRBD1. Germline V lookup: CDR1 MDHEN, CDR2 SYDVKM. V gave up 4 bases and J gave up 5 bases; unmatched junction bases: 11. The CDR3 runs 16 residues. The CDR3 protein is CASSSLGQGFVTEAFF. The CDR3 DNA follows: TGTGCCAGCAGTTCCCTGGGACAGGGATTTGTGACTGAAGCTTTCTTT.

The chain joins TRBV14 to TRBJ2-1, with 14 positions matching TRBD2. After removal of 1 base from V and 2 bases from J, the junction contained 7 bases not matched to a gene. CDR1 and CDR2 from the germline V gene are SGHDN and FVKESK. CDR3 length: 19 amino acids. The CDR3 DNA reads TGTGCCAGCAGCCAAGGTCCCGGGACTAGCGGGAGAACCTACAATGAGCAGTTCTTC. It codes for CASSQGPGTSGRTYNEQFF.

J is TRBJ1-1 and V is TRBV2, with 7 nucleotides matching TRBD1. Germline V gene data show CDR1 as SNHLY and CDR2 as FYNNEI. Trimming took 0 bases from V and 1 from J; bases not matched to a gene: 5. The CDR3 sequence is 16 residues long. The CDR3 loop is CASSEAPRTGNTEAFF. CDR3 coding DNA: TGTGCCAGCAGTGAAGCTCCCAGGACAGGGAACACTGAAGCTTTCTTT.

The V and J genes are TRBV5-1 and TRBJ2-3; D is uncertain. In germline, CDR1 is SGHRS, CDR2 YFSETQ. Trimming removed 0 bases at V and 8 bases at J, with 13 bases between. The CDR3 is 14 residues long. CDR3 coding DNA: TGCGCCAGCAGCTTGGGAACCCCCACGGGTACGCAGTATTTT. It translates to CASSLGTPTGTQYF.

The rearrangement joins TRBV7-9 to TRBJ1-2; D is possibly TRBD1 (5 bases). With 4 bases removed from V and 4 bases from J, the gap between germline ends came to 16 bases. The CDR3 extends over 15 amino acids. Looked up from germline, CDR1 is SEHNR and CDR2 is FQNEAQ (reference sequence). Written as DNA, the CDR3 is TGTGCCAGCAGCTCCGGGGTGGGGGTCCCCTATGGCTACACCTTC. Residues: CASSSGVGVPYGYTF.

On this clone: The same CDR3 is also encoded by other DNA sequences in this sample. V is TRBV30 and J is TRBJ1-2; D not resolved. The CDR3 is 13 residues long. CDR1 and CDR2 from the germline V gene are GTSNPN and SVGIG (reference sequence). The V end was cut by 0 bases, the J end by 1 base, with 6 bases between. This chain's CDR3 is CAWSVRDNYGYTF. For the CDR3, the DNA is TGTGCCTGGAGTGTTAGGGATAACTATGGCTACACCTTC.

This chain uses TRBV9 with TRBJ2-7; 10 bases align to TRBD2. V lost 0 bases to trimming and J lost 2 bases; unmatched junction nucleotides: 11. The V gene's germline CDR1 is SGDLS and CDR2 YYNGEE. This CDR3 contains 18 residues. CDR3 residues: CASSVVGTSVNNPYEQYF. CDR3 in DNA: TGTGCCAGCAGCGTAGTAGGGACTAGCGTGAACAATCCCTACGAGCAGTACTTC.

The rearrangement joins TRBV5-1 to TRBJ1-3; the match to TRBD1 covers 8 bases. Germline V lookup: CDR1 SGHRS, CDR2 YFSETQ. The CDR3 extends over 16 amino acids. J gave up 4 bases and V 4 bases, and 10 bases lay outside the gene matches. The CDR3 DNA is TGCGCCAGCAGCGCTGGACAGGGCGGACTCGGAAACACCATATATTTT. This gives the protein CASSAGQGGLGNTIYF. Looking up the rest from reference TRBV5-1 and TRBJ1-3 gives the full variable domain: KAGVTQTPRYLIKTRGQQVTLSCSPISGHRSVSWYQQTPGQGLQFLFEYFSETQRNKGNFPGRFSGRQFSNSRSEMNVSTLELGDSALYLCASSAGQGGLGNTIYFGEGSWLTVV.

Note on this clone: The sample contains more than one DNA sequence encoding this CDR3. This sequence joins TRBV7-2 and TRBJ2-1; 10 bases line up with TRBD2. Trimming took 5 bases from V and 0 from J; bases not matched to a gene: 7. Germline assignment: CDR1 SGHTA and CDR2 FQGNSA. CDR3 length: 17 residues. CDR3 coding DNA: TGTGCCAGCAGCCCAAGGACTAGCGGAAGCTCCTACAATGAGCAGTTCTTC. Translation gives CASSPRTSGSSYNEQFF.

The V call is TRBV28, the J call TRBJ2-3; 10 bases line up with TRBD2. This CDR3 contains 14 residues. CDR1 is MDHEN and CDR2 is SYDVKM in the germline V gene. The J segment lost 3 bases and the V segment lost 6 bases, leaving 3 bases of the junction unmatched. The CDR3 sequence: CASRAGGPTDTQYF. Written as DNA, the CDR3 is TGTGCCAGCAGAGCGGGAGGGCCAACAGATACGCAGTATTTT.

The chain has TRBV7-2 and TRBJ2-5; 9 bases map to TRBD2. The CDR3 is made up of 14 amino acids. Germline CDR1 SGHTA, CDR2 FQGNSA. V was pared by 6 bases and J by 3 bases, with 5 bases of the junction left unmatched. The CDR3 here is CASRVTSGKETQYF. Here the CDR3 DNA reads TGTGCCAGCAGGGTGACTAGCGGAAAAGAGACCCAGTACTTC.

J is TRBJ1-1 and V is TRBV10-3; D possibly corresponds to TRBD1 (5 bases). V was clipped by 2 bases and J by 2 bases, with 12 bases between them. CDR1 and CDR2 from the germline V gene are ENHRY and SYGVKD. The length of the CDR3 is 15 residues. CDR3 sequence reads: CAISEGQGGNTEAFF. DNA for the CDR3: TGTGCCATCAGTGAGGGGCAGGGCGGTAACACTGAAGCTTTCTTT.

The rearrangement links TRBV5-3 to TRBJ1-2; D remains ambiguous. TRBV5-3 has ORF status, its function being uncertain. This CDR3 is 15 amino acids long. Trimming stripped 0 bases from V and 12 bases from J, with 21 bases between. The CDR3 loop reads CARSLETYTPPIHTF. The CDR3 region has the DNA TGTGCCAGAAGCTTGGAGACGTACACACCCCCTATCCACACCTTC.

This chain uses TRBV5-1 with TRBJ1-5, with D uncertain. CDR3 length: 15 amino acids. The ends were cut back, 4 bases at V and 7 bases at J, with 18 bases in the middle. The germline gives CDR1 SGHRS, CDR2 YFSETQ. In DNA form, the CDR3 reads TGCGCCAGCAGCCCAAGCTCGGGGTTAAGACAGCCCCAGCATTTT. Its protein product is CASSPSSGLRQPQHF.

The rearrangement links TRBV5-8 to TRBJ2-3; 9 bases align to TRBD1. Germline CDR1 is SGHTS and CDR2 is YDEGEE. The CDR3 is made up of 14 amino acids. V shed 3 bases, J shed 1 base, and the junction held 0 bases outside the gene matches. For the CDR3, the DNA is TGTGCCAGCAGCTGGGACAGGGGCACAGATACGCAGTATTTT. Translating gives CASSWDRGTDTQYF.

This chain joins TRBV28 and TRBJ2-1; D is possibly TRBD2 (6 bases). V lost 4 bases and J lost 0, with 13 bases in between. Germline V CDR1 and CDR2: MDHEN, SYDVKM. The CDR3 is 16 residues long. The CDR3 region is CASSSLASDSYNEQFF. The CDR3 DNA is TGTGCCAGCAGTTCCCTGGCTAGCGACTCCTACAATGAGCAGTTCTTC.

The CDR3 loop reads CASSGTGTETQYF. The CDR3 DNA reads as TGTGCCAGCAGTGGAACAGGGACCGAGACCCAGTACTTC. The J gene is TRBJ2-5, the V gene TRBV2, with a weak D call TRBD1 (6 bases). The CDR3 is 13 amino acids. CDR1 SNHLY and CDR2 FYNNEI come from the germline V gene. Trimming took off 4 bases at V and 5 bases at J, with 11 bases between the two ends.

Concerning this clone itself: This specimen includes other DNA sequences encoding the same CDR3. The chain has TRBV9 and TRBJ1-1; no definite D call. Germline V gene lookup returns CDR1 SGDLS and CDR2 YYNGEE. V lost 0 bases and J lost 2, with 8 bases in between. The CDR3 sequence is 14 residues long. For the CDR3, the DNA is TGTGCCAGCAGCGTAGCTGGACGCAACACTGAAGCTTTCTTT. It codes for CASSVAGRNTEAFF.

The sample holds one count of this clone. The chain has TRBV2 and TRBJ1-1; TRBD1 matches at 8 bases. This CDR3 is 15 amino acids long. Germline-derived CDR1 and CDR2 are SNHLY and FYNNEI. V trimming: 4 bases; J trimming: 4 bases; junction bases outside the gene matches: 8. Here the CDR3 reads CASSAGRGRVTEAFF. The CDR3 nucleotides read TGTGCCAGCAGTGCCGGCAGGGGGCGGGTCACTGAAGCTTTCTTT. The whole variable domain, filled in from reference TRBV2 and TRBJ1-1, reads EPEVTQTPSHQVTQMGQEVILRCVPISNHLYFYWYRQILGQKVEFLVSFYNNEISEKSEIFDDQFSVERPDGSNFTLKIRSTKLEDSAMYFCASSAGRGRVTEAFFGQGTRLTVV.

The gene calls are TRBV9 and TRBJ2-1; TRBD2 agrees at 7 bases. This CDR3 has 16 residues. Germline CDR1 and CDR2: SGDLS and YYNGEE. The V segment lost 2 bases and the J segment 5 bases; nucleotides outside the gene matches: 10. DNA for the CDR3: TGTGCCAGCAGCGTCGGTGGCCTAGCGGTGAACAATGAGCAGTTCTTC. Its translation: CASSVGGLAVNNEQFF.

The chain has TRBV6-5 and TRBJ2-6; possibly TRBD1 for D (5 bases). CDR3 length equals 15 residues. With 0 bases removed from V and 6 bases from J, the gap between germline ends came to 9 bases. Germline V CDR1 and CDR2: MNHEY, SVGAGI. The CDR3 loop is CASSYSRTSANVLTF. Written as DNA, the CDR3 is TGTGCCAGCAGTTACTCGAGGACATCGGCCAACGTCCTGACTTTC.

This clone occurred once. The CDR3 coding sequence is TGTGCCAGCAGGGGGGGACAGGGGTGGAACACTGAAGCTTTCTTT. Translation: CASRGGQGWNTEAFF. The rearrangement links TRBV27 to TRBJ1-1; the match to TRBD1 covers 10 bases. J lost 1 base, V lost 6 bases, and 5 bases had no gene match. This CDR3 comprises 15 residues. In germline, CDR1 is MNHEY, CDR2 SMNVEV (reference sequence).

J is TRBJ2-1 and V is TRBV5-1; TRBD2 matches 11 bases. The V segment lost 3 bases and the J segment 3 bases; nucleotides outside the gene matches: 8. This CDR3 is 17 amino acids long. Looked up from germline, CDR1 is SGHRS and CDR2 is YFSETQ. CDR3 DNA: TGCGCCAGCAGCTCTCCCTCCGGGACTAGCGGCTACAATGAGCAGTTCTTC. Translated, it gives CASSSPSGTSGYNEQFF. The variable domain in full, with the rest retrieved from reference TRBV5-1 and TRBJ2-1, is KAGVTQTPRYLIKTRGQQVTLSCSPISGHRSVSWYQQTPGQGLQFLFEYFSETQRNKGNFPGRFSGRQFSNSRSEMNVSTLELGDSALYLCASSSPSGTSGYNEQFFGPGTRLTVL.